This T cell receptor beta chain was sequenced for a study of cytomegalovirus exposure and HLA in healthy donors. PCR amplification relied on 60 Vbeta primers (plus 13 Jbeta primers). Measured with immunoSEQ multiplex PCR; TCRdb has only the in-frame clones, and not every one. The sample holds under 85,000 clones, around 76% seen once. Trimming cost V 3 bases and J 4 bases; bases outside gene matches: 9. The CDR3 runs to 17 residues. The germline V gene has CDR1 PRHDT and CDR2 FYEKMQ (reference sequence). J is TRBJ2-3 and V is TRBV13, with 11 bases matching TRBD2. This clonotype was sampled from a man between 18 and 35 years old in good health and CMV-seronegative. Sequenced material: PBMCs. DNA of the CDR3: TGTGCCAGCAGCTTCAGTACTAGCGGGGGCCCCCCAGATACGCAGTATTTT. Protein sequence: CASSFSTSGGPPDTQYF. Filled out from reference TRBV13 and TRBJ2-3, the complete variable domain reads AAGVIQSPRHLIKEKRETATLKCYPIPRHDTVYWYQQGPGQDPQFLISFYEKMQSDKGSIPDRFSAQQFSDYHSELNMSSLELGDSALYFCASSFSTSGGPPDTQYFGPGTRLTVL.